The clone carrying this TCR beta chain was picked up a small number of times. Its antigen is unidentified. The CDR3 runs 15 residues. Looked up from germline, CDR1 is MDHEN and CDR2 is SYDVKM. The V and J ends lost 3 bases and 2 bases respectively, with 12 bases between them. The data derive from a study of OX40 agonist ivuxolimab in advanced cancers. At the level of the study: With a range of about 23 to 90, age averaged 60 years, and around 83% were male. Partial responses were achieved by three patients, one with hepatocellular carcinoma and two with cutaneous melanoma. Study results and caveats: Both blood CD4+ and CD8+ T cells showed clonal growth by week 6 at 0.1 to 3.0 mg/kg. Expanded clones belonging to CD8+ T cells outnumbered, on average, those of CD4+.

Sequencing used immunoSEQ multiplex PCR; TCRdb keeps in-frame clones, though not all of them. The sample includes some 69,000 clones, nearly 90% of them seen just once. This clonotype was sampled from an adult with an advanced solid tumor such as melanoma, head and neck, liver or kidney cancer. The J gene is TRBJ2-3, the V gene TRBV28; D gene ambiguous. The specimen was CD4+ or CD8+ T cells sorted from blood, collected in a trial of the OX40 agonist ivuxolimab. The CDR3 DNA reads TGTGCCAGCAGTTTGCGACCCCTCGACACAGATACGCAGTATTTT. Its protein is CASSLRPLDTDTQYF.